This T cell receptor (beta chain) was sequenced during a study of vaccination effects on CD4 cells after COVID-19. The wider study: Each person got two doses of an mRNA SARS-CoV-2 vaccine, BNT162b2 or mRNA-1273.

Subsequent to a culture period of around 10 days, CD4+ T cells were isolated. Repertoires were generated with immunoSEQ multiplex PCR, while TCRdb's copy carries only in-frame clones and drops some. The data show approximately 40,000 clones, with about four fifths seen just once and 2.9% held by the top ten. As concerns this clone: No antigen is known for it.

Germline V gene sequence: CDR1 SGHTS, CDR2 YDEGEE. The CDR3 runs 15 residues. The V end was cut by 2 bases, the J end by 8 bases, with 16 bases between. The chain joins TRBV5-8 to TRBJ1-4; D might be TRBD1 (6 bases). The specimen was CD4+ T cells from PBMCs cultured without peptide, collected before COVID-19 vaccination. This sequence originates from a human donor who received a COVID-19 vaccine. The CDR3 loop reads CASSLPTGLQEKLFF. In DNA form, the CDR3 reads TGTGCCAGCAGCTTACCGACAGGTCTACAGGAAAAACTGTTTTTT.